This T cell receptor (beta chain) was identified in a study of shared clonotypes between healthy human individuals. Data came from immunoSEQ multiplex PCR; TCRdb stores just in-frame clones and leaves some out. The sample yields about 1 million clones, around four fifths seen once. There are a few counts of this clone. The CDR3 is 15 residues long. With 3 bases removed from V and 1 base from J, the gap between germline ends came to 12 bases. The germline V gene has CDR1 LNHDA and CDR2 SQIVND (reference sequence). Sequencing was done on a sample of memory CD4+ T cells sorted from blood. Described subset: CD45RA-negative fraction. The source is a man aged 18 to 29 in good health. The chain is built from TRBV19 and TRBJ1-1; D gene unclear. The CDR3 sequence: CASSMSGSGNTEAFF. As DNA, the CDR3 is TGTGCCAGTAGTATGAGTGGATCGGGGAACACTGAAGCTTTCTTT.